Below, one TCR beta chain is given with its context. This clone occurred a few times. The clone's antigen remains unknown. Within one base of it there is no much larger clone, and no base qualities were kept. The data stem from a study of CD8+ T cells in alopecia areata (dated 2018 in TCRdb). Describing the broader study: Treated patients were enrolled in an open-label pilot trial of oral tofacitinib at 5 to 10 mg twice daily for moderate-to-severe alopecia areata. In humans, TCRbeta sequencing was performed on scalp tissue and on sorted CD4+ and CD8+ peripheral blood T cells from healthy controls and from patients with patchy or totalis/universalis alopecia areata. Patients on tofacitinib were biopsied at baseline and after 4 and 24 weeks of treatment, and several of the patients also had a later scalp biopsy. immunoSEQ multiplex PCR using 35 Vbeta forward primers and 13 Jbeta reverse primers was used to amplify TCRbeta CDR3 regions. Scalp clonality was compared among normal scalp (n=4), patchy alopecia areata scalp (n=8), and alopecia totalis/universalis scalp (n=8). In both human patients and the C3H/HeJ mouse model, the study applied high-throughput TCRbeta sequencing to look at T cell clonal expansion in alopecia areata. Patients stayed on tofacitinib for 6 to 18 months and then had 6 months of follow-up off drug so that delayed response and recurrence could be assessed. RNA was extracted with the PAXgene miRNA kit for fixed scalp, the miRNeasy kit for PBMCs, and the RNeasy kit for mouse skin. What the work shows at the level of the full study, not this receptor alone: Resident alphabeta T cells in normal human skin are also sequenced, complicating scalp TCR repertoire analysis, unlike mouse skin dominated by gammadelta T cells. Higher clonality and more expanded CD8+ clones were observed in lesional scalp than in normal scalp, particularly in alopecia totalis/universalis, a finding suggestive of antigenic drive. Shared TCR sequences between patients were less evident than in mice, which may be partly attributable to HLA diversity in the patient population.

CDR1 and CDR2 were assigned from the germline V gene as SGHDT and YYEEEE. The CDR3 covers 17 residues, taking in both the cysteine and the phenylalanine. CDR3 DNA is the only sequence kept; it has 51 bases, read in frame from the first base. V and J are trimmed by 4 bases and 4 bases, and the gene matches miss 17 bases of the junction. Lesional scalp punch biopsies and peripheral blood were collected from alopecia areata patients. Scalp biopsies from humans were placed right away in PAXgene tissue containers for fixation. The protocol used for the library was the immunoSEQ multiplex PCR assay. For TCR sequencing, RNA was extracted from every sample and reverse transcribed into cDNA to serve as template. First-strand cDNA was synthesized using SuperScript III with a 2:1 mix of oligo-dT and random hexamers. A synthetic immune receptor repertoire was used to assess amplification bias, and residual bias was removed computationally. The original methods were these. After raw reads were preprocessed to remove errors, the CDR3 was defined following IMGT conventions as running from the conserved cysteine to phenylalanine. To get clonality, Shannon entropy was normalized by log2 of the number of productive unique TCRs and the result was subtracted from 1. Whether scalp clones were CD4 or CD8 was inferred by matching scalp TCRbeta sequences against CD4 and CD8 repertoires sorted from blood. TCRdb obtained this table from immuneACCESS and retained in-frame rearrangements with V and J assigned. These tables miss some clones; where compared with another copy, unresolved V genes account for less than half of the shortfall, and the remainder is unexplained. V and J calls and clone size come straight from that table; D and trimming were deduced from the DNA. In all, the sample holds approximately 12,000 clones, and 60% to 65% of those were seen once. The top ten clones comprise just over 14% of the sample.

The sequencing sample was made of skin. The sequence links TRBV5-6 to TRBJ2-7; TRBD2 matches 7 bases in the middle. This sequence originates from a human donor with alopecia areata. The nucleotides are TGTGCCAGCAGCCGCGGGGGACCCTCTGGCCTCCTTTACGAGCAGTACTTC. This encodes CASSRGGPSGLLYEQYF.